The clone carrying this TCR beta chain was found many times. From RNA, the CDR3 regions of TCR beta chains were amplified and sequenced. First-round RT-PCR relied on HTBI primers, and a second-round multiplex PCR came next. TCRdb re-analysed the multiplex PCR reads in MiXCR, keeping a single row per CDR3 protein. The sample lists 300,000 to 400,000 distinct CDR3 sequences; 17% were seen once. The authors isolated PBMCs from around 10 ml of fresh peripheral blood. This sample was included in a study of Graves' ophthalmopathy and Graves' hyperthyroidism. Trimming removed 7 bases at V and 5 bases at J, with 11 bases between. Germline V lookup: CDR1 SEHNR, CDR2 FQNEAQ (reference sequence). The CDR3 extends over 13 amino acids.

The clonotype comes from an adult woman with stable Graves' hyperthyroidism. The chain recombines TRBV7-9 with TRBJ2-2; D uncertain. The sample taken for sequencing was peripheral blood. The CDR3 reads CASTHPVTGELFF. CDR3 nucleotides: TGTGCCAGCACCCACCCGGTTACCGGGGAGCTGTTTTTT.